This T cell receptor beta chain was identified during a study of CD8+CD57+ T cells in acquired aplastic anemia (dated by TCRdb to 2016 to 2019). General notes on the study: On average, sorted CD4+ and CD8+ cells yielded around 3.4 ug of extracted DNA, with a range of about 0.18 to 30 ug. CD8+CD57+ expansion was defined as a frequency above the mean frequency observed in healthy subjects. General findings and caveats noted by the study authors: Around 27 CD8+ CDR3 sequences were shared between patients and controls but appeared highly expressed in patients and within their immunodominant clones. Patients and healthy controls showed no significant difference in CD8+ Simpson's diversity (P=0.060).

There are a few counts of this clonotype. This clone's antigen is unknown. No qualities accompany the bases; no much larger clone lies one base away. Genomic DNA was used as template for profiling of TCR beta VDJ combinations and CDR3 sequences. TCR repertoire sequencing was run on an Illumina HiSeq 2000. Per the source publication's procedure: Repertoires were assessed using TRBV/TRBJ rearrangement plots, CDR3 size and DJ length profiles, and Simpson's diversity index. The most abundant DNA sequence in the deep sequencing data was defined as the immunodominant clone. CDR3 amino acid sequences were checked for sharing between subjects and were compared against published repertoires and the VDJdb database. TCRdb reanalyzed the raw reads on its own, using fastp at Q25 for trimming and MiXCR for clone calling, and kept in-frame beta chains. Rows with a matching CDR3 protein are joined into one entry that keeps the most common DNA and genes. In this record, the V and J calls reflect TCRdb's handling and not the investigators' own analysis. For this sample the table gives about 98,000 distinct CDR3 sequences, of which roughly two thirds were detected only once. Of the sample, 65% is held by the ten largest clones.

Flow cytometry had shown CD8+CD57+ cell expansion in the patients selected for sequencing. Every patient had a diagnosis of severe acquired aplastic anemia based on International Study of Aplastic Anemia and Agranulocytosis and Camitta criteria. Patients had received no therapy at the time of blood sampling. In this study, sorted CD4+ and CD8+ T cells from the blood of healthy subjects and of severe aplastic anemia patients had their TCR repertoires deep-sequenced. In the USA, patient enrollment took place under clinicaltrials.gov protocols 00001620, 01623167, 00001397, 00071045, 00081523 and 00961064. Ficoll-Paque density gradient centrifugation was used to isolate peripheral blood mononuclear cells. Before DNA extraction, CD4+ and CD8+ T cells were sorted by FACS or by magnetic beads. The CDR3 goes from the cysteine to the phenylalanine over 14 residues. The CDR3 DNA has 42 bases and is translated from base 1. V is cut by 8 bases and J by 6 bases, and the space between the germline ends is 19 bases. Sequences MGHDK (CDR1) and SYGVNS (CDR2) are obtained from the germline V gene.

Recombination connected TRBV25-1 to TRBJ1-1; a tentative D match to TRBD1 spans 5 bases. The sequence was obtained from a human donor with aplastic anemia. What was sequenced was sorted CD4+, CD8+, or CD8+CD57+ T cells (not recorded which) from PBMCs. In nucleotides, the sequence is TGTGCCAGCTCATTGGCGCCAGGGTCTTCTGAAGCTTTCTTT. This is translated as CASSLAPGSSEAFF.